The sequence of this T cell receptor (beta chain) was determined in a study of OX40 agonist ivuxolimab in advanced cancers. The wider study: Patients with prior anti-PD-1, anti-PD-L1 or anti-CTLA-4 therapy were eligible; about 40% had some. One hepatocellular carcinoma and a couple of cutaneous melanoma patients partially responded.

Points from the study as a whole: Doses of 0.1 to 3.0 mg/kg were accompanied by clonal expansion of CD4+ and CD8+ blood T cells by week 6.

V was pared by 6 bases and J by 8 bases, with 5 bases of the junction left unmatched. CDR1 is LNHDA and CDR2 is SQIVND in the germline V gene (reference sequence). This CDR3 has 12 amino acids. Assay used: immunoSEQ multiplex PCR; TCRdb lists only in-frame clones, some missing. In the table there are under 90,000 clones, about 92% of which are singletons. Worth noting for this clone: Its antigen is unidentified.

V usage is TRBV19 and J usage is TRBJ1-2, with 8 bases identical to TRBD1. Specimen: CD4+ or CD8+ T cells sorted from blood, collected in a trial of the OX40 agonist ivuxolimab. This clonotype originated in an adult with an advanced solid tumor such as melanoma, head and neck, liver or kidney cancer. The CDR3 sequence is CASSPTGGGYTF. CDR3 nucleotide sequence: TGTGCCAGTAGCCCAACAGGGGGGGGCTACACCTTC.